A single sample is the source of the 23 T cell receptor beta chains below, sequenced in a study of beta chain features in type 1 diabetes (dated by TCRdb to the late 2010s). The library was generated by the immunoSEQ multiplex PCR assay. The High Capacity cDNA Reverse Transcription Kit was used to reverse transcribe all of the isolated RNA, meaning that expressed TCRB transcripts were what got sequenced. TCRdb retrieved this table from immuneACCESS and kept in-frame rearrangements only. Not all clones are present; in checked studies, unresolved V genes account for under half, and no reason is known for the remainder. The sample table records approximately 170,000 clones; 7.5% to 10% of these occur just once. Roughly 2.5% of the sample lies in the top ten. Material for sequencing was central memory CD4+ T cells from blood. The receptor source for this set is a woman aged 18-29 years in good health.

Comment on this clone: The same CDR3 also results from other DNA sequences found in this sample. The chain recombines TRBV30 with TRBJ1-3; D is perhaps TRBD1 (5 bases). The CDR3 runs to 14 residues. The germline V gene encodes CDR1 GTSNPN and CDR2 SVGIG (reference sequence). V was clipped by 0 bases and J by 2 bases, with 8 bases between them. CDR3 loop: CAWSVGVAGNTIYF. CDR3 bases: TGTGCCTGGAGTGTAGGGGTTGCTGGAAACACCATATATTTT.

The table lists this clone with a few counts. The rearrangement joins TRBV2 to TRBJ2-3; 14 bases fit TRBD2. The V and J ends lost 4 bases and 4 bases, in that order; junction bases with no gene match: 1. The CDR3 totals 15 residues. The germline CDR1 and CDR2 sequences are SNHLY and FYNNEI. The CDR3 here is CASSGLAGGPDTQYF. CDR3 in DNA: TGTGCCAGCAGTGGACTAGCGGGAGGGCCAGATACGCAGTATTTT.

The rearrangement uses TRBV7-9 and TRBJ1-1, with 12 bases lining up with TRBD1. Germline V lookup: CDR1 SEHNR, CDR2 FQNEAQ (reference sequence). Germline trimming cut 5 bases from V and 0 bases from J; bases unmatched to any gene: 10. This CDR3 contains 18 residues. The CDR3 sequence is CASSHGGGTGGMNTEAFF. Written as DNA, the CDR3 is TGTGCCAGCAGCCACGGTGGTGGGACAGGGGGCATGAACACTGAAGCTTTCTTT.

A few counts support this clone. The rearrangement links TRBV18 to TRBJ1-5; TRBD1 aligns across 7 bases. The CDR3 is made up of 14 amino acids. V lost 6 bases to trimming and J lost 3 bases; unmatched junction nucleotides: 5. Germline CDR1 reads KGHSH; CDR2 reads LQKENI. CDR3 coding DNA: TGTGCCAGCTCGCGGACAGGAGTCAATCAGCCCCAGCATTTT. This sequence encodes CASSRTGVNQPQHF.

The chain is built from TRBV30 and TRBJ1-5, with 7 bases aligning to TRBD1. The germline V gene has CDR1 GTSNPN and CDR2 SVGIG (reference sequence). This CDR3 comprises 14 residues. The V and J ends lost 2 bases and 4 bases, in that order; junction bases with no gene match: 5. CDR3 loop: CAWSNRGLNQPQHF. As DNA, the CDR3 is TGTGCCTGGAGTAACAGGGGTTTAAATCAGCCCCAGCATTTT.

This clone was seen a handful of times. The chain joins TRBV30 to TRBJ1-4; 9 positions match TRBD1. Germline V gives CDR1 GTSNPN, CDR2 SVGIG (reference sequence). J gave up 5 bases and V 7 bases, and 8 bases lay outside the gene matches. The CDR3 has 14 residues. CDR3 amino acids: CASYPGTGNEKLFF. CDR3 nucleotides: TGTGCCTCCTATCCCGGGACAGGGAATGAAAAACTGTTTTTT.

This clone appeared a few times. Other nucleotide sequences in the sample specify the same CDR3. The chain is built from TRBV11-2 and TRBJ2-2; 7 bases align to TRBD1. CDR1 is SGHAT and CDR2 is FQNNGV in the germline V gene. The CDR3 is made up of 15 amino acids. V gave up 5 bases and J gave up 2 bases; unmatched junction bases: 5. CDR3: CASSSGTVNTGELFF. The CDR3 DNA reads TGTGCCAGCAGCAGTGGGACAGTCAACACCGGGGAGCTGTTTTTT.

The V call is TRBV6-5, the J call TRBJ2-7, with a tentative D call TRBD2 (5 bases). The CDR3 consists of 13 residues. The V end lost 7 bases, the J end lost 12 bases, and 22 bases lay between the germline ends. CDR1 is MNHEY and CDR2 is SVGAGI in the germline V gene. CDR3 nucleotides: TGTGCCAGCACGGGGTCGGACTCGGGCCGAGCGTACTTC. As protein: CASTGSDSGRAYF.

The V call is TRBV5-4, the J call TRBJ1-2; 9 nucleotides align to TRBD1. The germline V gene encodes CDR1 SGHNT and CDR2 YYREEE (reference sequence). The V segment lost 0 bases and the J segment 7 bases; nucleotides outside the gene matches: 7. This CDR3 contains 15 residues. CDR3 in amino acids: CASSLAVGQGPGYTF. In DNA form, the CDR3 reads TGTGCCAGCAGCTTGGCCGTCGGACAGGGGCCTGGCTACACCTTC.

This clone was counted a few times. This sample also contains other DNA sequences that code for the same CDR3. The CDR3, as DNA: TGTGCCAGCAGTCCAGGGACTAGCTCCTACGAGCAGTACTTC. This gives the protein CASSPGTSSYEQYF. The gene calls are TRBV6-1 and TRBJ2-7; TRBD2 matches 8 bases. This CDR3 spans 14 amino acids. V shed 5 bases and J 0 bases; nucleotides not matched to a gene: 3. Germline V lookup: CDR1 MNHNS, CDR2 SASEGT.

The CDR3 spells CASSPGLAGGRIPETQYF. The CDR3 DNA sequence: TGCGCCAGCAGCCCGGGACTAGCGGGAGGCAGGATTCCAGAGACCCAGTACTTC. The V gene is TRBV5-1, the J gene TRBJ2-5; TRBD2 matches 15 bases. CDR3 size: 18 residues. V shed 4 bases and J 4 bases; nucleotides not matched to a gene: 11. Germline V gene sequence: CDR1 SGHRS, CDR2 YFSETQ.

The chain has TRBV18 and TRBJ2-7; 7 positions agree with TRBD2. The V gene's germline CDR1 is KGHSH and CDR2 LQKENI. J was trimmed by 4 bases and V by 0 bases; bases with no gene match: 3. This CDR3 region has 14 residues. The CDR3 sequence is CASSPPPGGYEQYF. In nucleotides, the CDR3 is TGTGCCAGCTCACCACCACCCGGGGGGTACGAGCAGTACTTC. The variable domain in full, with the rest retrieved from reference TRBV18 and TRBJ2-7, is NAGVMQNPRHLVRRRGQEARLRCSPMKGHSHVYWYRQLPEEGLKFMVYLQKENIIDESGMPKERFSAEFPKEGPSILRIQQVVRGDSAAYFCASSPPPGGYEQYFGPGTRLTVT.

The V gene is TRBV30, the J gene TRBJ1-2; TRBD1 might be the D (6 bases). CDR3 length: 13 amino acids. The germline V gene encodes CDR1 GTSNPN and CDR2 SVGIG (reference sequence). Between the trimmed V and J ends, which lost 1 base and 4 bases, there was a span of 10 bases. The CDR3 sequence: CAWSADRFYGYTF. The CDR3 DNA reads TGTGCCTGGAGTGCAGACAGGTTCTATGGCTACACCTTC.

This chain joins TRBV30 and TRBJ2-3; 9 nucleotides line up with TRBD2. V trimming: 2 bases; J trimming: 5 bases; junction bases outside the gene matches: 2. In germline, CDR1 is GTSNPN, CDR2 SVGIG (reference sequence). The CDR3 runs 13 residues. This chain's CDR3 is CAWSPTSGDTQYF. The CDR3 DNA reads as TGTGCCTGGAGTCCGACTAGCGGAGATACGCAGTATTTT.

The V call is TRBV5-1, the J call TRBJ2-1; 10 nucleotides align to TRBD2. Per germline, CDR1 SGHRS and CDR2 YFSETQ. The CDR3 covers 15 residues. V was clipped by 3 bases and J by 9 bases; unmatched bases: 9. The CDR3 DNA reads as TGCGCCAGCAGCTCCTTGAGGACTAGCGGTGCTGAGCAGTTCTTC. It specifies CASSSLRTSGAEQFF. The complete variable domain, with remaining parts taken from reference TRBV5-1 and TRBJ2-1, reads KAGVTQTPRYLIKTRGQQVTLSCSPISGHRSVSWYQQTPGQGLQFLFEYFSETQRNKGNFPGRFSGRQFSNSRSEMNVSTLELGDSALYLCASSSLRTSGAEQFFGPGTRLTVL.

This chain links TRBV9 with TRBJ2-3; TRBD2 aligns across 9 bases. The germline V gene has CDR1 SGDLS and CDR2 YYNGEE. This CDR3 region has 14 residues. The V segment lost 7 bases and the J segment 1 base; nucleotides outside the gene matches: 4. The CDR3 sequence: CASASGGRTDTQYF. In DNA form, the CDR3 reads TGTGCCAGCGCCAGCGGGGGGCGCACAGATACGCAGTATTTT. The variable domain in full, completed from reference TRBV9 and TRBJ2-3, reads DSGVTQTPKHLITATGQRVTLRCSPRSGDLSVYWYQQSLDQGLQFLIQYYNGEERAKGNILERFSAQQFPDLHSELNLSSLELGDSALYFCASASGGRTDTQYFGPGTRLTVL.

The rearrangement uses TRBV7-2 and TRBJ1-2, with a possible D match to TRBD1 (6 bases). V was shortened by 7 bases and J by 2 bases, with 11 bases between the two germline ends. The CDR3 spans 13 residues. The V gene's germline CDR1 is SGHTA and CDR2 FQGNSA. CDR3 sequence: CASTLQGNYGYTF. The CDR3 DNA sequence: TGTGCCAGCACCCTCCAGGGGAACTATGGCTACACCTTC.

This sequence joins TRBV30 and TRBJ1-2, with TRBD1 matching over 9 bases. The CDR3 covers 16 residues. Per germline, CDR1 GTSNPN and CDR2 SVGIG (reference sequence). V shed 0 bases, J shed 3 bases, and the junction held 8 bases outside the gene matches. The CDR3 sequence: CAWSVNRGREDYGYTF. Here the CDR3 DNA reads TGTGCCTGGAGTGTGAACAGGGGGCGCGAGGACTATGGCTACACCTTC. The entire variable domain, with the rest obtained from reference TRBV30 and TRBJ1-2, is as follows: SQTIHQWPATLVQPVGSPLSLECTVEGTSNPNLYWYRQAAGRGLQLLFYSVGIGQISSEVPQNLSASRPQDRQFILSSKKLLLSDSGFYLCAWSVNRGREDYGYTFGSGTRLTVV.

This clone was detected only once. The V and J genes are TRBV5-8 and TRBJ1-1; the D is unclear. The CDR3 has 14 amino acids. The V gene's germline CDR1 is SGHTS and CDR2 YDEGEE. V lost 2 bases, J lost 1 base, and 9 bases lay in between. The CDR3 loop reads CASSFSQANTEAFF. CDR3 nucleotide sequence: TGTGCCAGCAGCTTCAGTCAGGCGAACACTGAAGCTTTCTTT. The variable domain in full, with the rest retrieved from reference TRBV5-8 and TRBJ1-1, is EAGVTQSPTHLIKTRGQQATLRCSPISGHTSVYWYQQALGLGLQFLLWYDEGEERNRGNFPPRFSGRQFPNYSSELNVNALELEDSALYLCASSFSQANTEAFFGQGTRLTVV.

This clone showed up just a few times. CDR3 bases: TGTGCCAGCAGCTTAGTCGGTCGCTCCTACAATGAGCAGTTCTTC. Amino acids: CASSLVGRSYNEQFF. This sequence joins TRBV7-2 and TRBJ2-1; D not resolved. CDR3 size: 15 residues. Germline CDR1 SGHTA, CDR2 FQGNSA. V gave up 1 base and J gave up 0 bases, with 7 bases separating them.

J is TRBJ2-3 and V is TRBV5-1; D is perhaps TRBD2 (5 bases). The CDR3 sequence is 14 residues long. Trimming removed 0 bases from V and 2 bases from J, with 7 bases in between. Germline V lookup: CDR1 SGHRS, CDR2 YFSETQ. The CDR3, as DNA: TGCGCCAGCAGCTTGGACGGGAACACAGATACGCAGTATTTT. Amino acid sequence: CASSLDGNTDTQYF.

The sample holds a few counts of this clone. This chain joins TRBV5-1 and TRBJ2-6, with a tentative D call TRBD1 (5 bases). CDR1 and CDR2 from the germline V gene are SGHRS and YFSETQ. This CDR3 contains 17 residues. With 2 bases removed from V and 3 bases from J, the gap between germline ends came to 15 bases. The CDR3 sequence: CASSFVVGAGGANVLTF. DNA of the CDR3: TGCGCCAGCAGCTTTGTGGTAGGGGCTGGTGGGGCCAACGTCCTGACTTTC. Together with reference TRBV5-1 and TRBJ2-6, the CDR3 gives the full variable domain: KAGVTQTPRYLIKTRGQQVTLSCSPISGHRSVSWYQQTPGQGLQFLFEYFSETQRNKGNFPGRFSGRQFSNSRSEMNVSTLELGDSALYLCASSFVVGAGGANVLTFGAGSRLTVL.

This chain connects TRBV4-3 to TRBJ2-1; tentatively, D is TRBD2 (7 bases). Germline values: CDR1 LGHNA, CDR2 YSLEER. V was clipped by 0 bases and J by 6 bases, with 18 bases between them. The CDR3 has 17 residues. The DNA of the CDR3 is TGCGCCAGCAGCCAAGAAGTGGGGGGGGGCCTCCTCAATGAGCAGTTCTTC. Translated: CASSQEVGGGLLNEQFF.